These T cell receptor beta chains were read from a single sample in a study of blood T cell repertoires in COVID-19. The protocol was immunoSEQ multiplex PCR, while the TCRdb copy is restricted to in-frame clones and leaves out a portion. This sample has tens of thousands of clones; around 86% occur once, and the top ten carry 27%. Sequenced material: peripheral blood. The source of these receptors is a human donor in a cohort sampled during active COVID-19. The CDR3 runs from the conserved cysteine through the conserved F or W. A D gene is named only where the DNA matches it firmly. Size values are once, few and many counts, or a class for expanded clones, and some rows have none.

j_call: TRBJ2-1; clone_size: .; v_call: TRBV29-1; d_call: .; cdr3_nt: TGCAGCGTCCGGTGGGGGGGGGCACGTGAGCAGTTCTTC; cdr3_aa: CSVRWGGAREQFF
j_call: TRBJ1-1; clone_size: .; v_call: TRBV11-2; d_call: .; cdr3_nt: TGTGCCAGCAGCCCGGGGGGGGTTGAAGCTTTCTTT; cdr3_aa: CASSPGGVEAFF
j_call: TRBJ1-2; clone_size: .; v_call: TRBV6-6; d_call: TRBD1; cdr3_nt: TGTGCCAGCAGTAAGGACAGGGGGCGTACCTTC; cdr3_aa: CASSKDRGRTF
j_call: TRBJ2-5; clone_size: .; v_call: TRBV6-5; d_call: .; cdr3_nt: TGTGCCAGCAGTTACCGGGACTGGCGGGAGACCCAGTACTTC; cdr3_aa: CASSYRDWRETQYF
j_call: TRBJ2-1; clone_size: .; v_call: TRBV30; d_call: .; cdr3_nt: TGTGCCTGGAGGGACAACTCCTACAATGAGCAGTTCTTC; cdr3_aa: CAWRDNSYNEQFF
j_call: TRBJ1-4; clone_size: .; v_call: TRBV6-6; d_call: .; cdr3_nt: TGTGCCAGCAGTTACTCCAGGGTTGATGAAAAACTGTTTTTT; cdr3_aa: CASSYSRVDEKLFF
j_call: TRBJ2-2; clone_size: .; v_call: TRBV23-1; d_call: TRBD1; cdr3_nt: TGCGCCAGTACGTACCCGGGACAGGGGGAGACCGGGGAGCTGTTTTTT; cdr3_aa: CASTYPGQGETGELFF
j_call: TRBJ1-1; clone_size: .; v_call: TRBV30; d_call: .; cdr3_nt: TGTGCCTGGAAGGCAGTCGGGGGGAACACTGAAGCTTTCTTT; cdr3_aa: CAWKAVGGNTEAFF
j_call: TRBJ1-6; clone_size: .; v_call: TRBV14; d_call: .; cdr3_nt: TGTGCCAGCAGCCTACTAACCTCCTATAATTCACCCCTCCACTTT; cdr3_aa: CASSLLTSYNSPLHF
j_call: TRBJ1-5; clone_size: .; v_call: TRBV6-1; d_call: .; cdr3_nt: TGTGCCAGCAGTGAAGCAGATTGGCTCCAGGTACATTTT; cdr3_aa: CASSEADWLQVHF
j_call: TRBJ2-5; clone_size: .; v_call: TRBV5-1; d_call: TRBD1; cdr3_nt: TGCGCCAGCAGCTCCACAGGGGGCGAGGAGACCCAGTACTTC; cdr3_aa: CASSSTGGEETQYF
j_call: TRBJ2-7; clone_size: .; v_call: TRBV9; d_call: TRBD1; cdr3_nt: TGTGCCAGCAGCCCCCGACAGGGGCCCTACGAGCAGTACTTC; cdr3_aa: CASSPRQGPYEQYF
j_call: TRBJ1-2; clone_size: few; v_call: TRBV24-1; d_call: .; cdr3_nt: TGTGCCACCAAGGAGGGCTCGGGAAGTAACTATGGCTACACCTTC; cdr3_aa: CATKEGSGSNYGYTF
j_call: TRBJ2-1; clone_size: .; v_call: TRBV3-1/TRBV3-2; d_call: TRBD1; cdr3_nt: TGTGCCAGCAGCCAGGGTCTACAGGGGGAAGGGTTCTTC; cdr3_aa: CASSQGLQGEGFF
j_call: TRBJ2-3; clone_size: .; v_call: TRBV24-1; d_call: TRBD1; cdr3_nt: TGTGCCACCAGTGATCGTAACCGGGACAGACTCACAGATACGCAGTATTTT; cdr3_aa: CATSDRNRDRLTDTQYF
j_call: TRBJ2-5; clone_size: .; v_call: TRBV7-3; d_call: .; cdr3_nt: TGTGCCAGCAGCTTAGGGGGCCGTCAAGAGACCCAGTACTTC; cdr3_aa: CASSLGGRQETQYF
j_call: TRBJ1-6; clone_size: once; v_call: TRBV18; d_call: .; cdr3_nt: TGTGCCAGCTCACCGGGGCAGGGTGGTAATTCACCCCTCCACTTT; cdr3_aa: CASSPGQGGNSPLHF
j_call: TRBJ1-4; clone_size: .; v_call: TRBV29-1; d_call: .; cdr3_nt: TGCAGCGCCTGGGGGGGAATTGCAACTAATGAAAAACTGTTTTTT; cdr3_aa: CSAWGGIATNEKLFF
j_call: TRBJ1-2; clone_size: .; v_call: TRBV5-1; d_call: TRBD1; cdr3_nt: TGCGCCAGCAGCACCGCCGGGACAGAGTACTATGGCTACACCTTC; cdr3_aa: CASSTAGTEYYGYTF
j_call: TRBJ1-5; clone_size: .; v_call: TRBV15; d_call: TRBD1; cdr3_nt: TGTGCCACCAGCAGAGATTACCCTCCCACAGGGGATGGCAATCAGCCCCAGCATTTT; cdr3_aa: CATSRDYPPTGDGNQPQHF
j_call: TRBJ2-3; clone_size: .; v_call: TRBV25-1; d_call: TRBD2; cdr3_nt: TGTGCCAGCAGTGCCAGCGGGGGGGCAGATACGCAGTATTTT; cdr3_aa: CASSASGGADTQYF
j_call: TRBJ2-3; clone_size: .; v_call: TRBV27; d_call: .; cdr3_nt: TGTGCCAGCGCTTGGAGACATACGCAGTATTTT; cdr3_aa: CASAWRHTQYF
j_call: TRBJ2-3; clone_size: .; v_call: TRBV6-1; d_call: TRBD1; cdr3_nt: TGTGCCAGCAGTGAGGACAGGGGGCGGGATACGCAGTATTTT; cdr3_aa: CASSEDRGRDTQYF
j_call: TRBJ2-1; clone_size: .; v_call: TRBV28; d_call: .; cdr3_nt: TGTGCCAGCAGCTCCTCCTTTCAGACAGGCGACAATGAGCAGTTCTTC; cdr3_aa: CASSSSFQTGDNEQFF
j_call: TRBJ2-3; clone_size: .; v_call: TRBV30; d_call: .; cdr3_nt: TGTGCCTGGAGTGTACTAATAAGCACAGATACGCAGTATTTT; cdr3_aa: CAWSVLISTDTQYF
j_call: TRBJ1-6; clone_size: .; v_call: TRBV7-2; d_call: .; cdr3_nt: TGTGCCAGCAGCTTAGACAGGGCGAGCTCCTATAATTCACCCCTCCACTTT; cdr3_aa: CASSLDRASSYNSPLHF
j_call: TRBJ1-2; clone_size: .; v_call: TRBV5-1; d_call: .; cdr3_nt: TGCGCCAGCAGCTTGGGGGGCCAGGGGCACTATGGCTACACCTTC; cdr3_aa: CASSLGGQGHYGYTF
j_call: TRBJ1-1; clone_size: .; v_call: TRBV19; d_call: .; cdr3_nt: TGTGCCAGTAGTATGCAGGGGAACACTGAAGCTTTCTTT; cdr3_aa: CASSMQGNTEAFF
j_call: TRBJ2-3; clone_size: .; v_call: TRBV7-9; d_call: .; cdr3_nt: TGTGCCAGCAGCTATCGGCAGGCCCTCACAGATACGCAGTATTTT; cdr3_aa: CASSYRQALTDTQYF
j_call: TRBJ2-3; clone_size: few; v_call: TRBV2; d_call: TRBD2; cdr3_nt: TGTGCCAGCGAGCTAGCGGGGGGCACAGATACGCAGTATTTT; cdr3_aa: CASELAGGTDTQYF
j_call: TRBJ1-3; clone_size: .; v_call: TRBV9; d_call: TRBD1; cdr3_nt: TGTGCCAGCAGCGCGGGGACAGGGAGTGGAAACACCATATATTTT; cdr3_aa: CASSAGTGSGNTIYF
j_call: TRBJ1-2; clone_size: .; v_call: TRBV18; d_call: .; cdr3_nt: TGTGCCAGCTCAATTGACAGGAACTATGGCTACACCTTC; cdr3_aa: CASSIDRNYGYTF
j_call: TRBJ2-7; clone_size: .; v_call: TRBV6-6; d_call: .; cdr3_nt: TGTGCCAGCAGTTACCTCCTAGGAACTGGAGAGCAGTACTTC; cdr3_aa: CASSYLLGTGEQYF
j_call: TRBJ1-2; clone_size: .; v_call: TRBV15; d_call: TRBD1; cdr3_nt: TGTGCCACCAGCAGAGGGTGGGACAGGGGCGCCATTAACTATGGCTACACCTTC; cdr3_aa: CATSRGWDRGAINYGYTF
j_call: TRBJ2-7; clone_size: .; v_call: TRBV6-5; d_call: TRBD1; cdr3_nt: TGTGCCAGCGGGTCTTCGACAGGGGGGAGCGAGCAGTACTTC; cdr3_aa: CASGSSTGGSEQYF
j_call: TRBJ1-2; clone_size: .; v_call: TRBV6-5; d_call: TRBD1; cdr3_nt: TGTGCCAGCAGTTCCTGGGACAGGGAGGGCTATGGCTACACCTTC; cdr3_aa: CASSSWDREGYGYTF
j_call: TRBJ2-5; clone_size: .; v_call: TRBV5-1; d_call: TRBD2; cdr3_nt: TGCGCCAGCAGCTATATCCCTCTAGCGGGGGGAAGGGAGGAGACCCAGTACTTC; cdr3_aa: CASSYIPLAGGREETQYF
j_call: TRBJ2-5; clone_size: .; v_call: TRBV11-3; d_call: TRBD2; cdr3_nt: TGTGCCAGCAGCTCGGGACTAGCGGGGGAGACCCAGTACTTC; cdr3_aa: CASSSGLAGETQYF
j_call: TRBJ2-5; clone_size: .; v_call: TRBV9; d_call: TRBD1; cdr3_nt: TGTGCCAGCAGCGAATGGGGACAGAACCAAGAGACCCAGTACTTC; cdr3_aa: CASSEWGQNQETQYF
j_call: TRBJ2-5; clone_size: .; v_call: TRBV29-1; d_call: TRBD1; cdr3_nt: TGCAGCGTTGAAAGGGGGCGCGGAGAGACCCAGTACTTC; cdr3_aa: CSVERGRGETQYF
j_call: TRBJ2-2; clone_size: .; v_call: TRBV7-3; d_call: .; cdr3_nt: TGTGCCAGCAGCTTAGAGGTTAACGGGGAGCTGTTTTTT; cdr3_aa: CASSLEVNGELFF
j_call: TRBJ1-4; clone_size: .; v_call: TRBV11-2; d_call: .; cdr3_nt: TGTGCCAGCAGCTTAGCGGGGGTGGCTAATGAAAAACTGTTTTTT; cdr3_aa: CASSLAGVANEKLFF
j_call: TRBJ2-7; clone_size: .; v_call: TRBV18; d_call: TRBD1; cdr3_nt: TGTGCCAGCGGGACAGGGAGATACGAGCAGTACTTC; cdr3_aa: CASGTGRYEQYF
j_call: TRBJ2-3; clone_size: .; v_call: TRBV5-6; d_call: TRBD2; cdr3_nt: TGTGCCAGCAGCTTGGAGGGGACTAGCGGGGGGCCCACAGATACGCAGTATTTT; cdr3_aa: CASSLEGTSGGPTDTQYF
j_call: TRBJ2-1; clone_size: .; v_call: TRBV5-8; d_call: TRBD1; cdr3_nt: TGTGCCAGCAGTAAAGAGGGGGCGACCTACAATGAGCAGTTCTTC; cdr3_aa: CASSKEGATYNEQFF
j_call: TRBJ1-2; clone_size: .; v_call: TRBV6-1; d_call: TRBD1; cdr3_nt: TGTGCCAGCAGTGATCCAGGGGGCGCCGGCTATGGCTACACCTTC; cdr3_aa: CASSDPGGAGYGYTF
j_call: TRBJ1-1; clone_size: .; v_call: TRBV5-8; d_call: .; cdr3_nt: TGTGCCAGCAGTTCGGGAAGGTCGGGGTACACTGAAGCTTTCTTT; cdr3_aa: CASSSGRSGYTEAFF
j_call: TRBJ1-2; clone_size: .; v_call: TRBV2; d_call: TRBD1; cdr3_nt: TGTGCCAGCAGTTTCAGGGGGCGCCTTAACCATGGCTACACCTTC; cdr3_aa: CASSFRGRLNHGYTF